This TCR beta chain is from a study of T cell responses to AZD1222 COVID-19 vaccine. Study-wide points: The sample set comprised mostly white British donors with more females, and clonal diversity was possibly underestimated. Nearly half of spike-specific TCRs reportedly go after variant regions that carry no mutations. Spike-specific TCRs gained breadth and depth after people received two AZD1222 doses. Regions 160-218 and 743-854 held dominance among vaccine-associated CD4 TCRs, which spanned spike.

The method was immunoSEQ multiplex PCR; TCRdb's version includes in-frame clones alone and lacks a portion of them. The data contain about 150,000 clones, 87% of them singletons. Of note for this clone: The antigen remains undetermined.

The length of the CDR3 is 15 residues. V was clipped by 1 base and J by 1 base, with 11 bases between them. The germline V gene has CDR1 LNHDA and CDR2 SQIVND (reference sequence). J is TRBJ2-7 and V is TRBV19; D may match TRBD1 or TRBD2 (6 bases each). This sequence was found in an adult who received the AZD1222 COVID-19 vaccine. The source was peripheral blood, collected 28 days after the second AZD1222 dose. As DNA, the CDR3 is TGTGCCAGTAGTATAGCGGGGGCGCTGTCCTACGAGCAGTACTTC. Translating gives CASSIAGALSYEQYF.